The source of this T cell receptor (beta chain) is a study of cytomegalovirus exposure and HLA in healthy donors. Germline V lookup: CDR1 MNHEY, CDR2 SMNVEV (reference sequence). The CDR3 is 14 residues long. The trim removed 4 bases at V and 6 bases at J, leaving 5 bases unmatched. PCR employed 60 Vbeta and 13 Jbeta primers. Clones were read by immunoSEQ multiplex PCR, and TCRdb kept only the in-frame ones, dropping some. Of more than 110,000 clones listed, approximately 79% are singletons. The receptor was derived from a female donor in good health and CMV-seronegative. The genes are TRBV27 and TRBJ1-5; 8 bases align to TRBD1. Sample: PBMCs. The CDR3 region is CASSSTGGAQPQHF. DNA for the CDR3: TGTGCCAGCAGTTCTACAGGGGGGGCTCAGCCCCAGCATTTT.